This entry concerns a single TCR beta chain. The CDR3 runs to 15 residues. The germline CDR1 and CDR2 sequences are SGHKS and YYEKEE (reference sequence). The V end was cut by 4 bases, the J end by 4 bases, with 15 bases between. As handled by the study authors: Nucleated cell number was recorded as an estimate derived from reference gene primer amplification. Only in-frame clones appear in the TCRdb table, and some are missing; sequencing was by immunoSEQ multiplex PCR. The DNA gave D and trimming, while V, J and clone size come from that table. The sample yields about 99,000 clones, more than 65% seen once. This entry comes from a study of blood T cell repertoires in COVID-19. Study overall: Acute-phase and convalescent COVID-19 samples originated in the United States, Italy and Spain. T cells, B-cell-depleted T cells, or PBMCs provided the cDNA or gDNA that served as material.

The sequence came from a woman of 80 years or more with active or convalescent COVID-19. The sample consisted of peripheral blood. The V call is TRBV5-5, the J call TRBJ2-1; a weak D match, TRBD1 (6 bases). Written as DNA, the CDR3 is TGTGCCAGCAGCGAGGGACCAACAGGGTACAATGAGCAGTTCTTC. Residues: CASSEGPTGYNEQFF. Supplemented by reference TRBV5-5 and TRBJ2-1, the full variable domain reads DAGVTQSPTHLIKTRGQQVTLRCSPISGHKSVSWYQQVLGQGPQFIFQYYEKEERGRGNFPDRFSARQFPNYSSELNVNALLLGDSALYLCASSEGPTGYNEQFFGPGTRLTVL.